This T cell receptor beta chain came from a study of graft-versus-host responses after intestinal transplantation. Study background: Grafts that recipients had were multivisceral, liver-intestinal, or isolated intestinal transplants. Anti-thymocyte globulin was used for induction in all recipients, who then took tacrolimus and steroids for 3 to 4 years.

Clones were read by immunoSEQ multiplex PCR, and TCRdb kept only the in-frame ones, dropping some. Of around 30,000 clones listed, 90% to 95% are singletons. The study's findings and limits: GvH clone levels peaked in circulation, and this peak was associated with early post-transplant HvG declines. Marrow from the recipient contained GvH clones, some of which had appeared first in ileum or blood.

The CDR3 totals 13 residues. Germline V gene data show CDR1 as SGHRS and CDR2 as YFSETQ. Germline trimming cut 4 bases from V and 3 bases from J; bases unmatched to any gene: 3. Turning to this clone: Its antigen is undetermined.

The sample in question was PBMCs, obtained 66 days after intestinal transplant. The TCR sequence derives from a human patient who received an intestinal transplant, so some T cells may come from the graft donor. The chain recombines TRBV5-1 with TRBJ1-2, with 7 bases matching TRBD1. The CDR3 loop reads CASSRDSYYGYTF. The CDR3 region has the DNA TGCGCCAGCAGCCGGGACAGCTACTATGGCTACACCTTC.